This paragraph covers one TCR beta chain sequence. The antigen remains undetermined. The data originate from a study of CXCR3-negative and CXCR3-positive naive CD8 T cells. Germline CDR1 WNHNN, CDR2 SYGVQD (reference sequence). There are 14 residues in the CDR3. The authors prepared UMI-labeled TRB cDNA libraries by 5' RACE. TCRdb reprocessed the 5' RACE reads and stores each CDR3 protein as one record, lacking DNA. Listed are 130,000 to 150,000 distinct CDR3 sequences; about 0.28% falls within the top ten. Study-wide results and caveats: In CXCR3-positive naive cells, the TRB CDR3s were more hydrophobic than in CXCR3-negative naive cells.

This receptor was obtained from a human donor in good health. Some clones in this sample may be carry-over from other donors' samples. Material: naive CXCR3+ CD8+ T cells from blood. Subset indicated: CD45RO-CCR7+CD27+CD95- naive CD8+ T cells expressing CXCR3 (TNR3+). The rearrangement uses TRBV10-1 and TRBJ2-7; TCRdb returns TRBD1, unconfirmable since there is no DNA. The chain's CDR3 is CASCSVGQTREQYF.